Here is one T cell receptor (beta chain) with its context. As yet, its antigen is unknown. These data originate in a study of cytomegalovirus exposure and HLA in healthy donors. Notes on the study in general: There were under 200 TCR beta chains listed as cytomegalovirus-associated. A classifier reportedly called cytomegalovirus status with high sensitivity and specificity.

Generated by immunoSEQ multiplex PCR, the TCRdb table keeps only in-frame clones and is missing some. The sample lists approximately 260,000 clones; 70% to 90% were seen once. This CDR3 contains 14 residues. V trimming: 5 bases; J trimming: 8 bases; junction bases outside the gene matches: 5. Germline V gives CDR1 MNHNY, CDR2 SVGAGI (reference sequence). The chain uses TRBV6-6 and TRBJ1-6, with 8 bases that match TRBD1. The material sequenced was PBMCs. The receptor was derived from a woman aged 18-29 years in good health and CMV-seronegative. For the CDR3, the DNA is TGTGCCAGCAGTCTACAGGGGGAAGATTCACCCCTCCACTTT. Amino acids: CASSLQGEDSPLHF.